This entry features one T cell receptor (beta chain) sequence. This sample was taken from a study of control samples from healthy donors and cancer patients. This CDR3 comprises 16 residues. Germline CDR1 reads SGHVS; CDR2 reads FQNEAQ. Unmatched junction bases numbered 10, after V lost 7 bases and J lost 4 bases. Assay used: immunoSEQ multiplex PCR; TCRdb lists only in-frame clones, some missing. The table records over 200,000 clones, 82% of them present only once. The sequenced sample consisted of PBMCs. The TCR sequence derives from a woman aged 55-75 years with lung cancer. This sequence joins TRBV7-8 and TRBJ2-2; the match to TRBD2 covers 9 bases. CDR3 sequence: CASIGLAGSGTGELFF. As DNA, the CDR3 is TGTGCCAGCATAGGCCTAGCGGGATCGGGCACCGGGGAGCTGTTTTTT.